This passage covers 18 T cell receptor beta chains from one sample sequenced in a study of monozygotic twins with cystic fibrosis. Assay used: immunoSEQ multiplex PCR; TCRdb lists only in-frame clones, some missing. The sample lists about 26,000 clones, 95% to 98% occurring once. The material sequenced was blood. Receptors were obtained from a girl aged 2 to 10 with cystic fibrosis.

The chain couples TRBV29-1 to TRBJ2-1; the D gene could be TRBD1 or TRBD2 (5 bases each). The length of the CDR3 is 16 residues. Germline V CDR1 and CDR2: SQVTM, ANQGSEA. V lost 0 bases to trimming and J lost 6 bases, with 18 bases between them. The CDR3 loop is CSVEDVGPRGLNEQFF. CDR3 nucleotides: TGCAGCGTTGAAGATGTGGGACCTCGAGGGCTCAATGAGCAGTTCTTC.

The V and J genes are TRBV9 and TRBJ2-7, with D perhaps TRBD2 (6 bases). V shed 4 bases and J shed 2 bases, with 13 bases lying between them. Germline V gene data show CDR1 as SGDLS and CDR2 as YYNGEE. The CDR3 spans 14 residues. Written as DNA, the CDR3 is TGTGCCAGCAGCCCTACCGGGAGTCCCTACGAGCAGTACTTC. Protein product: CASSPTGSPYEQYF.

The chain carries TRBV15 and TRBJ2-1; 8 nucleotides align to TRBD2. Germline CDR1 is LNHNV and CDR2 is YYDKDF (reference sequence). Trimming took 0 bases from V and 3 from J; bases not matched to a gene: 4. CDR3 length: 16 residues. In DNA form, the CDR3 reads TGTGCCACCAGCAGAGAACCGGGAGGGGTCTACAATGAGCAGTTCTTC. Translated, it gives CATSREPGGVYNEQFF.

V usage is TRBV7-9 and J usage is TRBJ2-7, with a possible D match to TRBD2 (6 bases). This CDR3 is built from 13 residues. The V end lost 6 bases, the J end lost 4 bases, and 13 bases lay between the germline ends. Germline values: CDR1 SEHNR, CDR2 FQNEAQ (reference sequence). CDR3 residues: CASSLTSVYEQYF. Written as DNA, the CDR3 is TGTGCCAGCAGTTTGACTAGTGTTTACGAGCAGTACTTC.

This chain connects TRBV5-1 to TRBJ2-2, with 12 bases lining up with TRBD2. V lost 0 bases and J lost 4; bases outside the gene matches: 1. Germline V gives CDR1 SGHRS, CDR2 YFSETQ. The CDR3 covers 16 residues. CDR3: CASSLASGRATGELFF. The DNA of the CDR3 is TGCGCCAGCAGCTTGGCTAGCGGGAGGGCCACCGGGGAGCTGTTTTTT.

V and J are TRBV2 and TRBJ2-2, with 9 bases identical to TRBD1. The CDR3 is 15 amino acids. The J segment lost 4 bases and the V segment lost 6 bases, leaving 6 bases of the junction unmatched. Germline V gene sequence: CDR1 SNHLY, CDR2 FYNNEI. The DNA of the CDR3 is TGTGCCAGCAGATCCGGGACAGGGCGCACCGGGGAGCTGTTTTTT. This sequence encodes CASRSGTGRTGELFF. The full variable domain, its missing parts supplied by reference TRBV2 and TRBJ2-2, is EPEVTQTPSHQVTQMGQEVILRCVPISNHLYFYWYRQILGQKVEFLVSFYNNEISEKSEIFDDQFSVERPDGSNFTLKIRSTKLEDSAMYFCASRSGTGRTGELFFGEGSRLTVL.

The rearrangement uses TRBV4-3 and TRBJ1-5; 8 bases are a match to TRBD1. Germline V gene sequence: CDR1 LGHNA, CDR2 YSLEER. The CDR3 spans 16 residues. V gave up 1 base and J gave up 5 bases; unmatched junction bases: 7. CDR3 residues: CASSQGPRGPDQPQHF. The CDR3 region has the DNA TGCGCCAGCAGCCAAGGACCCAGGGGGCCGGATCAGCCCCAGCATTTT.

J is TRBJ2-3 and V is TRBV27; D is unresolved. V dropped 1 base and J dropped 4 bases, with 9 bases sitting between them. This CDR3 comprises 14 residues. Germline V gene data show CDR1 as MNHEY and CDR2 as SMNVEV (reference sequence). The CDR3 region has the DNA TGTGCCAGCAGTTTATTTTTGGGCGCAGATACGCAGTATTTT. Its protein product is CASSLFLGADTQYF.

This sequence joins TRBV10-3 and TRBJ1-2; D not certain. The length of the CDR3 is 13 residues. CDR1 and CDR2 (germline): ENHRY, SYGVKD. Trimming took off 3 bases at V and 6 bases at J, with 11 bases between the two ends. CDR3 sequence (DNA): TGTGCCATCAGTGATTGGCTAAAGGATGGCTACACCTTC. Protein: CAISDWLKDGYTF.

J is TRBJ2-2 and V is TRBV14, with D possibly TRBD2 on 6 matching bases. The V end lost 3 bases, the J end lost 6 bases, and 14 bases lay between the germline ends. Per the germline V gene, CDR1 is SGHDN and CDR2 is FVKESK. The CDR3 sequence is 15 residues long. Written as DNA, the CDR3 is TGTGCCAGCAGCCAGCCCGGGGGTTTAGCCGGGGAGCTGTTTTTT. As protein: CASSQPGGLAGELFF.

J is TRBJ1-1 and V is TRBV11-2; D remains unclear. This CDR3 has 12 amino acids. Looked up from germline, CDR1 is SGHAT and CDR2 is FQNNGV. The V end lost 6 bases, the J end lost 4 bases, and 9 bases lay between the germline ends. The CDR3 here is CASSSARTEAFF. Here the CDR3 DNA reads TGTGCCAGCAGTTCCGCCCGCACTGAAGCTTTCTTT.

CDR3 in amino acids: CASSQDLGTPQGVGYTF. The CDR3 DNA reads as TGTGCCAGCAGCCAAGATCTCGGGACACCCCAAGGGGTTGGCTACACCTTC. V and J are TRBV4-2 and TRBJ1-2; D might be TRBD1 (6 bases). The germline gives CDR1 LGHNA, CDR2 YNFKEQ. The CDR3 sequence is 17 residues long. Trimming pared 0 bases from V and 7 bases from J, leaving 21 bases between.

This chain uses TRBV9 with TRBJ2-2, with TRBD2 matching over 10 bases. The V gene end was trimmed by 0 bases and the J gene end by 7 bases; junction bases not matched to a gene: 9. Germline V gives CDR1 SGDLS, CDR2 YYNGEE. This CDR3 contains 17 residues. CDR3 in amino acids: CASSVGASGRNGGELFF. For the CDR3, the DNA is TGTGCCAGCAGCGTAGGGGCTAGCGGGAGAAATGGCGGGGAGCTGTTTTTT.

The chain recombines TRBV18 with TRBJ1-5, with a possible D match to TRBD1 (5 bases). This CDR3 comprises 15 residues. Between the trimmed V and J ends, which lost 4 bases and 1 base, there was a span of 11 bases. The germline gives CDR1 KGHSH, CDR2 LQKENI. The CDR3 here is CASSRERQSNQPQHF. CDR3 DNA sequence: TGTGCCAGCTCACGGGAACGACAGAGCAATCAGCCCCAGCATTTT.

V and J are TRBV19 and TRBJ2-1, with TRBD1 matching 7 bases. The germline V gene encodes CDR1 LNHDA and CDR2 SQIVND (reference sequence). CDR3 length: 13 residues. The DNA of the CDR3 is TGTGCGTGCGGACAGGACGTCTACAATGAGCAGTTCTTC. Amino acids: CACGQDVYNEQFF.

The chain couples TRBV7-2 to TRBJ2-3; D ambiguous. From germline, CDR1 is SGHTA and CDR2 FQGNSA. Trimming shortened V by 5 bases and J by 1 base, and 7 bases separated the two germline ends. CDR3 length: 13 residues. The CDR3 here is CASSPGRTDTQYF. CDR3 DNA sequence: TGTGCCAGCAGCCCAGGCCGCACAGATACGCAGTATTTT.

J is TRBJ2-1 and V is TRBV5-1, with D maybe TRBD1 (5 bases). V shed 4 bases and J shed 2 bases, with 16 bases lying between them. Germline V gene sequence: CDR1 SGHRS, CDR2 YFSETQ. This CDR3 is built from 16 residues. CDR3 region: CASSPHTGATYNEQFF. As DNA, the CDR3 is TGCGCCAGCAGCCCCCACACAGGCGCCACCTACAATGAGCAGTTCTTC. Full variable domain (outside the CDR3, taken from reference TRBV5-1 and TRBJ2-1): KAGVTQTPRYLIKTRGQQVTLSCSPISGHRSVSWYQQTPGQGLQFLFEYFSETQRNKGNFPGRFSGRQFSNSRSEMNVSTLELGDSALYLCASSPHTGATYNEQFFGPGTRLTVL.

The chain links TRBV19 to TRBJ1-5; the D is unclear. V lost 7 bases, J lost 7 bases, and 11 bases lay in between. The CDR3 sequence is 12 residues long. The V gene's germline CDR1 is LNHDA and CDR2 SQIVND (reference sequence). Here the CDR3 reads CASTGSRQPQHF. The CDR3 nucleotides read TGTGCCAGTACTGGATCCCGACAGCCCCAGCATTTT.